These T cell receptor beta chains were read from a single sample in a study of cytomegalovirus exposure and HLA in healthy donors. The repertoire was sequenced with immunoSEQ multiplex PCR; TCRdb's copy has only in-frame clones and lacks some. The table records 95,000 to 150,000 clones, 81% of them present only once. Sequenced material: PBMCs. The source of these receptors is a man between 18 and 29 years old in good health and CMV-seropositive. The CDR3 runs from the conserved cysteine through the conserved F or W.

>TRBV14
CASSQVLGREETQYF
>TRBV5-1
CASSKGQNLYEQYF
>TRBV30
CAWSTRGTDKETQYF
>TRBV4-3
CASSPWTGGAANEKLFF
>TRBV29-1
CSVGRRSDTQYF
>TRBV30
CAWRVPTGTGELFF
>TRBV5-4
CASSPIHKNTEAFF
>TRBV19
CASSNRLAGGTTSYNEQFF
>TRBV29-1
CSVLLQGRNTEAFF
>TRBV6-5
CASSYGGTNTEAFF
>TRBV9
CASSERGAIPGSYTF
>TRBV7-9
CASSLAHQSGANVLTF
>TRBV5-4
CASSLPSRDTEAFF
>TRBV5-1
CASSLISNRNEQFF
>TRBV2
CASSEGSGTEAFF
>TRBV9
CASSPGQGASYEQYF
>TRBV2
CASTVGGSGANVLTF
>TRBV2
CASSGAAGGAKTQYF
>TRBV6-5
CASSYDRAYGYTF
>TRBV25-1
CASSDTADSYEQYF
>TRBV5-1
CASSPRLSDDYGYTF
>TRBV7-2
CASSFTGGSFNTEAFF
>TRBV6-1
CASGPDPRGSEQYF
>TRBV6-6
CASSYTGGDLEQYF
>TRBV2
CASSEIVGEETQYF
>TRBV5-4
CASSLEGVLDEYGYTF
>TRBV7-6
CASSSGGLGSQPQHF
>TRBV25-1
CASTPSGVRADTQYF
>TRBV4-3
CASSQYIARQGMDTEAFF
>TRBV6-5
CASSYGTGQPQHF
>TRBV19
CASSLDRMNQPQHF
>TRBV9
CASSVADLGGTDTQYF
>TRBV25-1
CASTPRGTNNEQFF
>TRBV19
CASSTRGNSGNTIYF
>TRBV7-9
CASSLSSYGYTF
>TRBV6-1
CASSRTGWNTEAFF
>TRBV4-1
CASSQPAGGEQYF
>TRBV6-6
CASSSRTQFNTGELFF
>TRBV5-8
CASSFRGTEAFF
>TRBV4-2
CASTRDREDTGELFF
>TRBV6-5
CASSAQGAVQPQHF
>TRBV7-2
CASSLLGTSVLQETQYF
>TRBV6-6
CASKQPSSYEQYF
>TRBV19
CASRTGTGNSNQPQHF
>TRBV27
CASSPNPQKPRSGANVLTF
>TRBV19
CASRRDKITGELFF
>TRBV9
CASSVDGQGYNEQFF
>TRBV5-4
CASSLRRGQETQYF
>TRBV5-1
CASSVGLRGGSYGYTF
>TRBV5-6
CASSLSYRTSGRLEQYF
>TRBV5-1
CASSLNRQNTEAFF
>TRBV2
CASSDQRTSDSYEQYF
>TRBV10-3
CATGGPSSYTF
>TRBV21-1
CASSKEFNRGASDTGELFF
>TRBV27
CASSSTGLAGGFSSYNEQFF
>TRBV2
CASTARGDTEAFF
>TRBV18
CASSPKTGSYEQYF
>TRBV7-9
CASSLPRYSGNTIYF
>TRBV7-9
CASSSDRGLNHGYTF